The rows below give T cell receptor beta chains drawn from one sample of a study of blood T cell repertoires in COVID-19. Sequenced by immunoSEQ multiplex PCR; TCRdb stores in-frame clones only, minus some. The sample consists of 220,000 or so clones, 84% of them appearing once. The sequenced sample was peripheral blood. The receptor set was obtained from a woman aged 55-69 years who had recovered from COVID-19. Each CDR3 is given with its conserved first and last residue. D genes are given only for firm matches. The size entry is marked missing in some rows and otherwise reads once, few, many or a size class.

j_call d_call v_call clone_size cdr3_nt cdr3_aa
TRBJ1-5 - TRBV5-1 few TGCGCCAGCAGTCCAGGCGGGGCCTCTAATCAGCCCCAGCATTTT CASSPGGASNQPQHF
TRBJ1-1 TRBD1 TRBV6-5 - TGTGCCATCTCTTGGGACAGCATGAACACTGAAGCTTTCTTT CAISWDSMNTEAFF
TRBJ1-2 - TRBV25-1 - TGTGCCAGCAGTGGGGCGGGGGCCTATGGCTACACCTTC CASSGAGAYGYTF
TRBJ2-5 - TRBV5-1 - TGCGCCAGCAGCTTGGAAGGGAGAGAGACCCAGTACTTC CASSLEGRETQYF
TRBJ1-1 TRBD1 TRBV7-2 - TGTGCCAGCAGCTTAGAGGGGACAGTTGGTGAAGCTTTCTTT CASSLEGTVGEAFF
TRBJ1-5 - TRBV13 - TGTGCCAGCAGCAGACGGGGGGCGGGCAATCAGCCCCAGCATTTT CASSRRGAGNQPQHF
TRBJ1-1 - TRBV6-1 few TGTGCCAGCAGTGAAGCGCAACAGCAGGGCACTGAAGCTTTCTTT CASSEAQQQGTEAFF
TRBJ2-5 - TRBV7-2 - TGTGCCAGCAGCTTAGATAGGAGGGAGACCCAGTACTTC CASSLDRRETQYF
TRBJ1-1 - TRBV27 - TGTGCCAGCAGTTTAAGGGGGGAAGCTTTCTTT CASSLRGEAFF
TRBJ2-1 TRBD2 TRBV6-2/TRBV6-3 - TGTGCCAGCAGTGCCCAACTAGCGCCGAGCTTCAATGAGCAGTTCTTC CASSAQLAPSFNEQFF
TRBJ2-5 TRBD2 TRBV10-3 - TGTGCCATCAGTGGGCTAGCGGGGCGACAAGAGACCCAGTACTTC CAISGLAGRQETQYF
TRBJ1-1 - TRBV3-1/TRBV3-2 - TGTGCCAGCAGCCAAGACTCGCGGGGGAGACCTGAAGCTTTCTTT CASSQDSRGRPEAFF
TRBJ1-6 TRBD1 TRBV19 - TGTGCCAGTAAGGACAGGGGCCGGTACAAACTCCACTTT CASKDRGRYKLHF
TRBJ1-6 TRBD1 TRBV5-1 - TGCGCCAGCAGCTCGGACAGGGGAAGGGATTCACCCCTCCACTTT CASSSDRGRDSPLHF
TRBJ2-1 TRBD2 TRBV6-2/TRBV6-3 - TGTGCCAGCAGTTACCGCTCAGCGGGGGGCGCCTACAATGAGCAGTTCTTC CASSYRSAGGAYNEQFF
TRBJ2-3 - TRBV12-5 - TGTGCTAGTGGTTTGGCCCGGGGGATAGTTACGCAGTATTTT CASGLARGIVTQYF
TRBJ2-7 TRBD1 TRBV6-5 - TGTGCCAGCAGACAGGGACAGGGCACGTACGAGCAGTACTTC CASRQGQGTYEQYF
TRBJ2-5 - TRBV30 - TGTGCCTGGAGGCTCGGGGGACAAGAGACCCAGTACTTC CAWRLGGQETQYF
TRBJ2-7 TRBD1 TRBV9 - TGTGCCAGCAGCCTAGGGGCTCGGGACAGGGGATCCCCCTCCTACGAGCAGTACTTC CASSLGARDRGSPSYEQYF
TRBJ1-2 - TRBV29-1 - TGCAGCGCGGGTTTCCGGGACTCCTATGGCTACACCTTC CSAGFRDSYGYTF
TRBJ2-7 - TRBV15 - TGTGCCACCAGCAGAGAGGGGGGCTCCTACGAGCAGTACTTC CATSREGGSYEQYF
TRBJ1-1 - TRBV3-1/TRBV3-2 - TGTGCCAGCAGCCAAGCCTCGGGTGGGACTGAAGCTTTCTTT CASSQASGGTEAFF
TRBJ2-1 TRBD2 TRBV6-1 many TGTGCCAGCAGTGAAGAAGGCGGGGGGCCCTATGAGCAGTTCTTC CASSEEGGGPYEQFF
TRBJ2-7 - TRBV5-1 once TGCGCCAGCAGCTTGTTAGCGGAGTCCTACGAGCAGTACTTC CASSLLAESYEQYF
TRBJ2-7 TRBD1 TRBV11-1 - TGTGCCAGCAGCCTCGACAGGGGTGGGCAGTACTTC CASSLDRGGQYF
TRBJ2-5 TRBD2 TRBV7-2 - TGTGCCAGCAGCTCCTCTAGCGGGGGGGGACAAGAGACCCAGTACTTC CASSSSSGGGQETQYF
TRBJ1-2 - TRBV7-2 - TGTGCCAGCAGCTTAGGGCGACAGGCGCTCTATGGCTACACCTTC CASSLGRQALYGYTF
TRBJ2-5 - TRBV3-1/TRBV3-2 - TGTGCCAGCAGCCCGCTGTCTACCCAAGAGACCCAGTACTTC CASSPLSTQETQYF
TRBJ2-3 TRBD2 TRBV4-3 - TGCGCCAGCAGCCAAGATGACGGGGGGGCGACAGATACGCAGTATTTT CASSQDDGGATDTQYF
TRBJ1-6 TRBD1 TRBV19 - TGTGCCAGTAGTACCTGGACAGGGCACGATAATTCACCCCTCCACTTT CASSTWTGHDNSPLHF
TRBJ2-2 TRBD1 TRBV7-3 - TGTGCCAGCAGCTTAAAGGACAGGGCCACCGGGGAGCTGTTTTTT CASSLKDRATGELFF
TRBJ1-2 - TRBV12-3/TRBV12-4 - TGTGCCAGCAGTTTAGGGGCCTTCTATGGCTACACCTTC CASSLGAFYGYTF
TRBJ2-2 TRBD1 TRBV3-1/TRBV3-2 - TGTGCCAGCAGTCACAGGGGGCTGGGACACACCGGGGAGCTGTTTTTT CASSHRGLGHTGELFF
TRBJ1-3 - TRBV3-1/TRBV3-2 - TGTGCCAGCAGCCGGGAGTCGTCTGGAAACACCATATATTTT CASSRESSGNTIYF
TRBJ1-5 TRBD1 TRBV18 once TGTGCCAGCTCAGGGACAGGGGGCAGGCTTCCCCAGCATTTT CASSGTGGRLPQHF
TRBJ1-2 TRBD1 TRBV6-6 - TGTGCCAGCAGTTCTCAGCCGGGACAGGAGAGTGATGGCTACACCTTC CASSSQPGQESDGYTF
TRBJ1-2 - TRBV11-2 - TGTGCCAGCAGCTTAAGGCGGGAGTCGGATGGCTACACCTTC CASSLRRESDGYTF
TRBJ1-2 - TRBV12-3/TRBV12-4 - TGTGCCAGCAGGGAACAGGGCTATGGCTACACCTTC CASREQGYGYTF
TRBJ1-5 - TRBV11-3 - TGTGCCAGCGCGGGGGGGGCTTTTCAGCCCCAGCATTTT CASAGGAFQPQHF
TRBJ1-2 TRBD1 TRBV4-1 once TGCGCCAGCAGCCAAACCGGACAGGGGGCCGTCTATGGCTACACCTTC CASSQTGQGAVYGYTF
TRBJ2-2 TRBD2 TRBV3-1/TRBV3-2 - TGTGCCAGCAGCCAAGAGGGACTAGCGGGGGGTAGTAGCTGGAACACCGGGGAGCTGTTTTTT CASSQEGLAGGSSWNTGELFF
TRBJ2-1 TRBD2 TRBV11-3 - TGTGCCAGCAGCTTAGGGGGACTAGCTGGCAATGAGCAGTTCTTC CASSLGGLAGNEQFF
TRBJ1-1 TRBD1 TRBV6-1 many TGTGCCAGCAGTGAAGACGGACAGGGGGCGACTGAAGCTTTCTTT CASSEDGQGATEAFF
TRBJ2-3 - TRBV2 - TGTGCCAGCAACGTCAGGCTGAGGCAGTATTTT CASNVRLRQYF
TRBJ2-1 - TRBV6-5 few TGTGCCAGTACAAGGGGGACGGGCAATGAGCAGTTCTTC CASTRGTGNEQFF
TRBJ1-1 TRBD1 TRBV3-1/TRBV3-2 - TGTGCCAGCAGCCAATTAGACAGGGGCAATGAAGCTTTCTTT CASSQLDRGNEAFF
TRBJ1-2 - TRBV2 - TGTGCCAGCGCAACAGGTTCCTATGGCTACACCTTC CASATGSYGYTF
TRBJ2-5 - TRBV11-2 - TGTGCCAGCAGCCCCCCGGGCACAGGGTCAAAAGAGACCCAGTACTTC CASSPPGTGSKETQYF
TRBJ2-2 - TRBV9 once TGTGCCAGCAGCGTACCGCCTGGGAGTGCCGGGGAGCTGTTTTTT CASSVPPGSAGELFF
TRBJ1-5 - TRBV7-8 - TGTGCCAGCAGCGCTGGGGCTGCGGCGGGCAATCAGCCCCAGCATTTT CASSAGAAAGNQPQHF
TRBJ1-1 - TRBV5-5 - TGTGCCAGCAGCTTGAGCCTCGGACAGACGATACCCCGGGGGGATGAAGCTTTCTTT CASSLSLGQTIPRGDEAFF
TRBJ2-3 TRBD2 TRBV6-2/TRBV6-3 - TGTGCCAGCAGCAACAAGCTGGGACTAGCGGGGCGCACAGATACGCAGTATTTT CASSNKLGLAGRTDTQYF
TRBJ1-1 - TRBV2 - TGTGCCACCACGTTAGAGGGATCGGACACTGAAGCTTTCTTT CATTLEGSDTEAFF
TRBJ2-7 TRBD2 TRBV29-1 - TGCAGCGTTGCTTCGGCTAGCGGGGCCTCCTACGAGCAGTACTTC CSVASASGASYEQYF
TRBJ1-2 - TRBV3-1/TRBV3-2 - TGTGCCAGCAGCCAATATGGGGAGGGGTATGGCTACACCTTC CASSQYGEGYGYTF
TRBJ1-5 - TRBV29-1 - TGCAGCGTTGGTGAGCAGCCCCAGCATTTT CSVGEQPQHF
TRBJ1-1 TRBD1 TRBV4-2 - TGTGCCAGCAGCCAAGTTTCAAGAGGGGGACAGCCAGATTACACTGAAGCTTTCTTT CASSQVSRGGQPDYTEAFF
TRBJ2-7 - TRBV6-2/TRBV6-3 - TGTGCCAGCAGTTACAGGAAGAGGGAAGATTTCTACGAGCAGTACTTC CASSYRKREDFYEQYF
TRBJ1-1 - TRBV2 - TGTGCCAGCGGTCAGGGTGTGACTGAAGCTTTCTTT CASGQGVTEAFF